The 31 T cell receptor beta chains given below trace back to one sample, sequenced in a study of T cells after yellow fever vaccination. MiXCR, run by TCRdb on the 5' RACE reads, gives a single entry per CDR3 protein. This table has roughly 310,000 distinct CDR3 sequences, 8.7% appearing once. The material was PBMCs, obtained on the day of the first yellow fever vaccination. Receptors were obtained from a man aged 18 to 29 who received the YFV17D yellow fever vaccine.

Points on this clonotype: A single base separates this from a much larger clone, so it may be a read error. The chain combines TRBV3-1 with TRBJ2-5; D is unclear. This CDR3 spans 14 amino acids. Looked up from germline, CDR1 is LGHDT and CDR2 is YNNKEL (reference sequence). The CDR3 is CASSQDIMIETKYF. Here the CDR3 DNA reads TGTGCCAGCAGCCAAGATATCATGATCGAGACCAAGTACTTC.

This clonotype was counted only a few times. V gene TRBV4-1 combines with J gene TRBJ1-4, with D hard to call. This CDR3 comprises 14 residues. Germline lookup yields CDR1 MGHRA and CDR2 YSYEKL. The germline V and J ends were trimmed by 5 bases and 0 bases, with 7 bases remaining between them. As DNA, the CDR3 is TGCGCCAGCAGCTGGTCTGCAACTAATGAAAAACTGTTTTTT. Its protein is CASSWSATNEKLFF.

The chain is built from TRBV7-6 and TRBJ1-5; the D is unclear. Germline V gene lookup returns CDR1 SGHVS and CDR2 FNYEAQ. V was trimmed by 1 base and J by 7 bases, leaving 11 bases between them. The CDR3 runs to 14 residues. The chain's CDR3 is CASSLGPLGQPQHF. The CDR3 DNA sequence: TGTGCCAGCAGCTTAGGCCCCCTGGGGCAGCCCCAGCATTTT.

This clonotype has just a few counts. The V call is TRBV28, the J call TRBJ2-1, with D perhaps TRBD2 (5 bases). The germline V and J ends were trimmed by 6 bases and 8 bases, with 14 bases remaining between them. Germline V gene lookup returns CDR1 MDHEN and CDR2 SYDVKM. The CDR3 runs 13 residues. Here the CDR3 reads CASRAAPPDEQFF. The DNA of the CDR3 is TGTGCCAGCAGAGCGGCGCCCCCGGATGAGCAGTTCTTC. Full variable domain (rest looked up from reference TRBV28 and TRBJ2-1): DVKVTQSSRYLVKRTGEKVFLECVQDMDHENMFWYRQDPGLGLRLIYFSYDVKMKEKGDIPEGYSVSREKKERFSLILESASTNQTSMYLCASRAAPPDEQFFGPGTRLTVL.

The V gene is TRBV5-4, the J gene TRBJ2-5; D may match TRBD1 or TRBD2 (5 bases each). The CDR3 contains 15 residues. V was cut by 0 bases and J by 5 bases, with 14 bases left in between. CDR1 and CDR2 from the germline V gene are SGHNT and YYREEE (reference sequence). The CDR3 sequence: CASSLAGRGRETQYF. The CDR3 region has the DNA TGTGCCAGCAGCTTGGCCGGAAGGGGACGGGAGACCCAGTACTTC.

This clonotype was seen a handful of times. This rearrangement joins TRBV20-1 to TRBJ1-2, with D unresolved. Germline V gene sequence: CDR1 DFQATT, CDR2 SNEGSKA (reference sequence). Trimming pared 6 bases from V and 0 bases from J, leaving 11 bases between. CDR3 length: 13 residues. CDR3 region: CSADPTPNYGYTF. The CDR3 region has the DNA TGCAGTGCCGATCCGACCCCTAACTATGGCTACACCTTC.

V is TRBV5-4 and J is TRBJ2-3; 11 nucleotides agree with TRBD1. The CDR3 contains 16 residues. The V segment lost 2 bases and the J segment 5 bases; nucleotides outside the gene matches: 7. Germline V gene lookup returns CDR1 SGHNT and CDR2 YYREEE (reference sequence). The CDR3 DNA reads as TGTGCCAGCAGCTTCTCGGACAGGGGGCATGGAGATACGCAGTATTTT. It codes for CASSFSDRGHGDTQYF.

The chain has TRBV7-2 and TRBJ2-1; TRBD1 is a possible D gene (5 bases). V dropped 2 bases and J dropped 7 bases, with 15 bases sitting between them. Germline V lookup: CDR1 SGHTA, CDR2 FQGNSA. This CDR3 has 15 amino acids. The DNA for the CDR3 is TGTGCCAGCAGCTTATCCAGGGTGACGGTTAATGAGCAGTTCTTC. It yields the protein CASSLSRVTVNEQFF.

CDR3 in amino acids: CASSLGGGQIVTYNEQFF. The CDR3 DNA follows: TGTGCCAGCAGCCTAGGAGGTGGGCAGATCGTTACCTACAATGAGCAGTTCTTC. The chain uses TRBV9 and TRBJ2-1, with D perhaps matching TRBD2 (5 bases). The CDR3 runs 18 residues. V lost 4 bases, J lost 2 bases, and 22 bases lay in between. CDR1 SGDLS and CDR2 YYNGEE come from the germline V gene.

The chain employs TRBV5-1 and TRBJ2-3, with unresolved D. This CDR3 spans 15 amino acids. Germline lookup yields CDR1 SGHRS and CDR2 YFSETQ. The V gene lost 0 bases and the J gene lost 2 bases, with 10 bases spanning the gap. The CDR3 loop reads CASSLGVTPTDTQYF. The CDR3 bases are TGCGCCAGCAGCTTGGGCGTGACTCCCACAGATACGCAGTATTTT.

The chain employs TRBV29-1 and TRBJ2-1; 9 positions agree with TRBD2. The V and J ends lost 8 bases and 1 base, in that order; junction bases with no gene match: 9. The CDR3 consists of 15 residues. CDR1 and CDR2 (germline): SQVTM, ANQGSEA. The DNA for the CDR3 is TGCAGCACCCGACCGGGACTAGCTTCCTACAATGAGCAGTTCTTC. Its protein product is CSTRPGLASYNEQFF.

In this sample, this clonotype turned up a few times. This rearrangement joins TRBV5-1 to TRBJ2-1; no firm D call. With 2 bases removed from V and 0 bases from J, the gap between germline ends came to 18 bases. This CDR3 has 18 amino acids. Germline V gene lookup returns CDR1 SGHRS and CDR2 YFSETQ. The CDR3 spells CASSFPVPRTLSYNEQFF. CDR3 sequence (DNA): TGCGCCAGCAGCTTTCCTGTCCCCCGGACCCTCTCCTACAATGAGCAGTTCTTC.

The chain employs TRBV7-8 and TRBJ2-7; the D is unclear. This CDR3 is built from 13 residues. Trimming removed 5 bases from V and 5 bases from J, with 13 bases in between. Per germline, CDR1 SGHVS and CDR2 FQNEAQ. The CDR3 sequence is CASSPPREDEQYF. DNA for the CDR3: TGTGCCAGCAGCCCGCCTCGAGAGGACGAGCAGTACTTC. Looking up the rest from reference TRBV7-8 and TRBJ2-7 gives the full variable domain: GAGVSQSPRYKVAKRGQDVALRCDPISGHVSLFWYQQALGQGPEFLTYFQNEAQLDKSGLPSDRFFAERPEGSVSTLKIQRTQQEDSAVYLCASSPPREDEQYFGPGTRLTVT.

J is TRBJ1-2 and V is TRBV6-5; TRBD1 might be the D (5 bases). From germline, CDR1 is MNHEY and CDR2 SVGAGI. The CDR3 extends over 15 amino acids. The germline V and J ends were trimmed by 3 bases and 8 bases, with 19 bases remaining between them. The CDR3 reads CASSYSGWDRRGYTF. In DNA, the CDR3 is TGTGCCAGCAGTTATTCTGGGTGGGACCGACGAGGCTACACCTTC.

This clonotype was observed a handful of times. V gene TRBV6-1 combines with J gene TRBJ2-1; 10 bases fit TRBD1. CDR3 size: 13 residues. V dropped 5 bases and J dropped 8; count of bases not matched to a gene: 3. Germline V gene data show CDR1 as MNHNS and CDR2 as SASEGT. Here the CDR3 reads CASSPTGGYEQFF. CDR3 bases: TGTGCCAGCAGTCCGACAGGGGGCTATGAGCAGTTCTTC.

V usage is TRBV5-4 and J usage is TRBJ1-6; D ambiguous. In germline, CDR1 is SGHNT, CDR2 YYREEE (reference sequence). Trimming pared 5 bases from V and 4 bases from J, leaving 13 bases between. The CDR3 is 15 residues long. In DNA, the CDR3 is TGTGCCAGCAGTAAGGTGGGATCGTATAATTCACCCCTCCACTTT. Its translation: CASSKVGSYNSPLHF.

The genes are TRBV4-2 and TRBJ1-2; D not certain. CDR3 size: 17 residues. Germline CDR1 is LGHNA and CDR2 is YNFKEQ. Trimming took off 2 bases at V and 4 bases at J, with 20 bases between the two ends. CDR3 region: CASSQHRGPADGYGYTF. CDR3 nucleotide sequence: TGTGCCAGCAGCCAACATAGAGGGCCGGCGGATGGCTATGGCTACACCTTC.

This clonotype occurred a few times. This chain links TRBV12-3 or TRBV12-4 with TRBJ2-5, with 9 positions matching TRBD2. Unmatched junction bases numbered 10, after V lost 5 bases and J lost 3 bases. The CDR3 spans 16 residues. CDR3 protein: CASSPAVPSGEETQYF. The DNA for the CDR3 is TGTGCCAGCAGTCCAGCGGTGCCTAGCGGGGAAGAGACCCAGTACTTC.

This clonotype was seen a handful of times. The chain links TRBV29-1 to TRBJ2-3; 9 bases fit TRBD2. Trimming at V came to 7 bases and at J to 10 bases, leaving 15 bases not matched to a gene. Germline V lookup: CDR1 SQVTM, CDR2 ANQGSEA. This CDR3 is built from 14 residues. The CDR3 DNA is TGCAGCGGGAACCTAGCGGGACAAGGAGAGGCGCAGTATTTT. It specifies CSGNLAGQGEAQYF.

This clonotype was counted a single time. The chain links TRBV29-1 to TRBJ2-1, with a tentative D call TRBD2 (7 bases). CDR3 length equals 14 residues. V lost 4 bases, J lost 2 bases, and 12 bases lay in between. The germline gives CDR1 SQVTM, CDR2 ANQGSEA. The DNA of the CDR3 is TGCAGCGTTGTAAGAGGGGGGGCCTACAATGAGCAGTTCTTC. This sequence encodes CSVVRGGAYNEQFF.

V and J are TRBV18 and TRBJ1-5; a possible D gene is TRBD1 (5 bases). The CDR3 covers 13 residues. V was clipped by 5 bases and J by 7 bases, with 12 bases between them. Germline V CDR1 and CDR2: KGHSH, LQKENI. The CDR3 nucleotides are TGTGCCAGCTCAATAGGGGATCGGCAGCCCCAGCATTTT. Translated, it gives CASSIGDRQPQHF. The full variable domain, in which reference TRBV18 and TRBJ1-5 provide the parts outside the CDR3, is NAGVMQNPRHLVRRRGQEARLRCSPMKGHSHVYWYRQLPEEGLKFMVYLQKENIIDESGMPKERFSAEFPKEGPSILRIQQVVRGDSAAYFCASSIGDRQPQHFGDGTRLSIL.

This clonotype was recorded a few times. The chain employs TRBV5-1 and TRBJ2-6, with D perhaps matching TRBD1 (6 bases). Germline values: CDR1 SGHRS, CDR2 YFSETQ. V was trimmed by 5 bases and J by 2 bases, leaving 14 bases between them. The CDR3 is 16 amino acids. The CDR3: CASSFGQWAGANVLTF. The CDR3 DNA is TGCGCCAGCAGTTTTGGACAGTGGGCTGGGGCCAACGTCCTGACTTTC.

A few counts support this clonotype. The V gene is TRBV5-4, the J gene TRBJ2-3; 9 bases agree with TRBD2. This CDR3 is built from 15 residues. CDR1 and CDR2 (germline): SGHNT, YYREEE (reference sequence). V trimming: 5 bases; J trimming: 7 bases; junction bases outside the gene matches: 11. CDR3 region: CASRNSGGGANTQYF. In DNA form, the CDR3 reads TGTGCCAGCAGAAATAGTGGCGGGGGGGCAAATACGCAGTATTTT.

The chain links TRBV29-1 to TRBJ2-7, with a tentative D call TRBD1 (5 bases). The CDR3 has 13 residues. CDR1 is SQVTM and CDR2 is ANQGSEA in the germline V gene. The germline V and J ends were trimmed by 5 bases and 1 base, with 12 bases remaining between them. The CDR3 sequence is CSVRKGDSYEQYF. CDR3 bases: TGCAGCGTTCGGAAAGGGGATTCCTACGAGCAGTACTTC.

In its sample, this clonotype was seen a few times. The chain uses TRBV18 and TRBJ2-7; no clear D gene. With 4 bases removed from V and 3 bases from J, the gap between germline ends came to 7 bases. This CDR3 region has 12 residues. CDR1 is KGHSH and CDR2 is LQKENI in the germline V gene. The CDR3 loop reads CASSRRDYEQYF. In nucleotides, the CDR3 is TGTGCCAGCTCACGACGAGACTACGAGCAGTACTTC.

This clonotype was counted only a few times. The genes are TRBV7-8 and TRBJ2-7; TRBD1 or TRBD2 may be the D gene (5 bases each). This CDR3 spans 14 amino acids. CDR1 and CDR2 (germline): SGHVS, FQNEAQ. Trimming stripped 1 base from V and 3 bases from J, with 10 bases between. The DNA of the CDR3 is TGTGCCAGCAGCTTAGGAGGGGCCGTCTACGAGCAGTACGTC. Its translation is CASSLGGAVYEQYV.

The chain links TRBV12-3 or TRBV12-4 to TRBJ2-7, with TRBD1 matching over 7 bases. CDR3 length: 18 residues. J lost 1 base, V lost 3 bases, and 15 bases had no gene match. The DNA for the CDR3 is TGTGCCAGCAGTTTTAATCTCGGCTGGGGGACAGAATCCTACGAGCAGTACTTC. Translating gives CASSFNLGWGTESYEQYF.

This clonotype was counted between two and nine times. This chain links TRBV20-1 with TRBJ2-3; D is tentatively TRBD1 or TRBD2 (5 bases each). The germline gives CDR1 DFQATT, CDR2 SNEGSKA (reference sequence). Trimming took 7 bases from V and 3 from J, leaving 20 bases between them. This CDR3 is 15 amino acids long. In DNA, the CDR3 is TGCAGTGTTCGACCCGGGACCTCGAGTACAGATACGCAGTATTTT. It yields the protein CSVRPGTSSTDTQYF.

On this clonotype itself: Just one base apart from a much larger clone, this may be a read error. This chain links TRBV7-3 with TRBJ1-1, with D possibly being TRBD1 (6 bases). The germline V gene encodes CDR1 SGHTA and CDR2 FQGTGA. This CDR3 has 14 residues. The CDR3 loop is CASSSGQPATGAFF. CDR3 DNA sequence: TGTGCCAGCAGCTCCGGACAGCCCGCCACTGGAGCTTTCTTT.

The table lists this clonotype with many counts. J is TRBJ1-2 and V is TRBV5-1; 9 bases are shared with TRBD1. Germline assignment: CDR1 SGHRS and CDR2 YFSETQ. The junction had 12 bases not matched to a gene; V was cut back by 2 bases and J by 7 bases. The CDR3 consists of 16 residues. In DNA form, the CDR3 reads TGCGCCAGCAGCTTCGCCGGGACAGGGAGTTTGGGTGGCTACACCTTC. This encodes CASSFAGTGSLGGYTF.

This clonotype was found a few times. An end of the junction does not agree with germline; a read error may underlie this. The V call is TRBV11-2, the J call TRBJ2-1; D gene unclear. Germline V gene data show CDR1 as SGHAT and CDR2 as FQNNGV. This CDR3 spans 13 amino acids. The CDR3 DNA sequence: TGTGCCAGCACCTTAGGTAGCACGAATGAGCAGTTCTTC. As protein: CASTLGSTNEQFF.